The rows below give T cell receptor beta chains drawn from one sample of a study of CD8+ T cells in alopecia areata. Sequenced by immunoSEQ multiplex PCR; TCRdb stores in-frame clones only, minus some. Counted here are about 220,000 clones, around 57% occurring once; the ten biggest clones make up 1.5% to 2%. The material sequenced was CD4+ T cells sorted from blood, taken at week 4, from a patient treated with tofacitinib. The origin of the receptors is a human donor with alopecia areata. Both conserved end residues are trimmed from each CDR3. A D gene is named only where the DNA matches it firmly.

D,V,CDR3
.,TRBV15,ATSRDLRYNSPLH
TRBD2,TRBV29-1,SVGLATAEQY
.,TRBV29-1,SVAKATSTDTQY
.,TRBV7-2,ASSLRKEGKETQY
TRBD1,TRBV10-3,AISGGGTGPYEQY
TRBD1,TRBV4-3,ASSQEASGGSGYGYT
.,TRBV11-2,ASSQMGVDIQY
.,TRBV7-9,ASSLLATGELF
.,TRBV6-4,ATHGSIYEQY
TRBD1,TRBV10-3,AISPGQAWTNYGYT
.,TRBV29-1,SVEDRGGSDTQY
.,TRBV5-1,ASSYKAGQTFGGYT
TRBD2,TRBV14,ASSQMGLAGSEQF
.,TRBV29-1,SVGLTDTEAF
.,TRBV2,ASSVYNEQF
.,TRBV29-1,STRGTSYNEQF
.,TRBV2,ASSDTRRPWEANYGYT
.,TRBV30,AWSVRDYNEQF
.,TRBV7-2,ASSRGASSYNEQF
.,TRBV5-1,ASSLDYNEQF
.,TRBV18,ASSPIEGLNQPQH
.,TRBV29-1,SARVRGIYEQY
TRBD2,TRBV7-9,ASSPGLAEETQY
.,TRBV9,ASSQRAGRTDTQY
.,TRBV30,AWTAGDNSPLH
.,TRBV6-1,ASSELNLGSGNQPQH